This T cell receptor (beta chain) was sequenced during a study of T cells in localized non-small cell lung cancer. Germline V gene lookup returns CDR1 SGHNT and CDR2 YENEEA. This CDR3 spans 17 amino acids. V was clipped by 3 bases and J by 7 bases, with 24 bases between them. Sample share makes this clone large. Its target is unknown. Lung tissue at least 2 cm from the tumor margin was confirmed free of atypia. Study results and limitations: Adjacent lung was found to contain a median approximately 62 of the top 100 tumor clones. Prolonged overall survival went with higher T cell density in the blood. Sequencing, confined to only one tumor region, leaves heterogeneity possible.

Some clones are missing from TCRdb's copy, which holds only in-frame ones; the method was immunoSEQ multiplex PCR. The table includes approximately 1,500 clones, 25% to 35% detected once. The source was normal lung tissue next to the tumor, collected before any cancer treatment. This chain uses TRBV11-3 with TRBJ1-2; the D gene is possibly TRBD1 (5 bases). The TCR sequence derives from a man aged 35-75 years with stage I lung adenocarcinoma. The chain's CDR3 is CASSLESLGGPGVGYTF. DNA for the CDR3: TGTGCCAGCAGCTTGGAATCGCTTGGGGGACCCGGTGTTGGCTACACCTTC. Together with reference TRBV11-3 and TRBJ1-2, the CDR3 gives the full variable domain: EAGVVQSPRYKIIEKKQPVAFWCNPISGHNTLYWYLQNLGQGPELLIRYENEEAVDDSQLPKDRFSAERLKGVDSTLKIQPAELGDSAVYLCASSLESLGGPGVGYTFGSGTRLTVV.